The present entry profiles one T cell receptor (beta chain) with its context. These data originate in a study of blood T cell repertoires in COVID-19. The wider study: Samples taken during acute and convalescent COVID-19 were collected in the United States, Italy and Spain. T cells, B-cell-depleted T cells, or PBMCs supplied cDNA or gDNA.

Authors' methods: Amplifying reference gene primers gave estimates of nucleated cell counts. The table came from immunoSEQ multiplex PCR; TCRdb's copy has only in-frame clones and leaves some out. V and J calls and clone size are given by that table; D and trimming were obtained from the DNA. The table includes 120,000 or so clones, just under 80% detected once. CDR1 and CDR2 (germline): MNHEY, SMNVEV (reference sequence). The CDR3 is made up of 13 amino acids. Trimming stripped 9 bases from V and 3 bases from J, with 14 bases between. This TCR was recovered from a human donor in a cohort sampled during active COVID-19. The genes are TRBV27 and TRBJ1-1, with no clear D. Material: peripheral blood. The CDR3 here is CASWGGRYTEAFF. CDR3 in DNA: TGTGCCAGTTGGGGTGGGAGGTACACTGAAGCTTTCTTT.